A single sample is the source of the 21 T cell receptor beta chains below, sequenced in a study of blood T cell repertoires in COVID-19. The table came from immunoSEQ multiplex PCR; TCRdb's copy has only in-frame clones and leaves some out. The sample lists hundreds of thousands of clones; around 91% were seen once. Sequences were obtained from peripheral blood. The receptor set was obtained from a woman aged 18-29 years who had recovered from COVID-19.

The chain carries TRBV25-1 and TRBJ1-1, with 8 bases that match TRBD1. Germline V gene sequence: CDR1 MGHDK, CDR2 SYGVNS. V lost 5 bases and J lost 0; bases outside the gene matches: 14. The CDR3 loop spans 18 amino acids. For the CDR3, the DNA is TGTGCCAGCAGTACCCAGGGGACAGGACACCCCTTGAACACTGAAGCTTTCTTT. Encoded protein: CASSTQGTGHPLNTEAFF.

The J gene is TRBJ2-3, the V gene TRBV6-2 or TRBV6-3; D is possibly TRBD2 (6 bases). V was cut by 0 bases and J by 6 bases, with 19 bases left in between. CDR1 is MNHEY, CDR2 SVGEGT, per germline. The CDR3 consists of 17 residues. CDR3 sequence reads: CASSYSNYQGGPDTQYF. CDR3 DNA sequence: TGTGCCAGCAGTTACTCGAACTACCAGGGAGGTCCTGATACGCAGTATTTT.

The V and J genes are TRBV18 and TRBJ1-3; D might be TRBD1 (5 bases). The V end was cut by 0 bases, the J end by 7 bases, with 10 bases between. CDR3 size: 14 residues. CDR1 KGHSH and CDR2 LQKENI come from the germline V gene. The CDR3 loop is CASSPPAGHNTIYF. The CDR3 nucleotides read TGTGCCAGCTCACCACCCGCAGGGCATAACACCATATATTTT.

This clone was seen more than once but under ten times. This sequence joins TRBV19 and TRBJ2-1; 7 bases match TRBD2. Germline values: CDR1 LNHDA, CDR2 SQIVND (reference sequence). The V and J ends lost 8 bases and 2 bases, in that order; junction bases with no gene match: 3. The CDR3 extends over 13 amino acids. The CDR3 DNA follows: TGTGCCAGTGCCGGGACTACCTACAATGAGCAGTTCTTC. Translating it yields CASAGTTYNEQFF.

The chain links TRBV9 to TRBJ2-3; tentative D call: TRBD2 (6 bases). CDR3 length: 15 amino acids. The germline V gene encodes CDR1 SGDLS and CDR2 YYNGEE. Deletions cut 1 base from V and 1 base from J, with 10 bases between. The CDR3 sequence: CASSVRSGGTDTQYF. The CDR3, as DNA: TGTGCCAGCAGCGTAAGGTCGGGAGGCACAGATACGCAGTATTTT.

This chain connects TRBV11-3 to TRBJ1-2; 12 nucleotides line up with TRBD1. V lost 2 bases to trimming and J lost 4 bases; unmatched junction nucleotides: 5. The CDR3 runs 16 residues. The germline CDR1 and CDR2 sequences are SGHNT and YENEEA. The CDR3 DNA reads TGTGCCAGCAGCTTAATTTTGGGACAGGGGGCCTATGGCTACACCTTC. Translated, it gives CASSLILGQGAYGYTF.

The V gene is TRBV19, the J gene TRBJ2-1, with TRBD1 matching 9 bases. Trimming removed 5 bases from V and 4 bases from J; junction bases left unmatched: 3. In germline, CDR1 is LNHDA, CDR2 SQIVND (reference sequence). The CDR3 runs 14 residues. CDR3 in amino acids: CASSGQGFYNEQFF. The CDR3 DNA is TGTGCCAGTAGTGGACAGGGGTTTTACAATGAGCAGTTCTTC.

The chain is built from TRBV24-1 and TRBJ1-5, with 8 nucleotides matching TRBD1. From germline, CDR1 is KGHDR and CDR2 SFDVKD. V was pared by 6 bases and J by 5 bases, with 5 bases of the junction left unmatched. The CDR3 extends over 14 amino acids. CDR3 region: CATSNRGMYQPQHF. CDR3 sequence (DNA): TGTGCCACCAGTAACAGGGGGATGTATCAGCCCCAGCATTTT.

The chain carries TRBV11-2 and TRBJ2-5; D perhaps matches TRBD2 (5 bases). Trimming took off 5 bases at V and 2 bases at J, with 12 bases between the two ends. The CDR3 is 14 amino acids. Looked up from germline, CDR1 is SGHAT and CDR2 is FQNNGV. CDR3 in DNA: TGTGCCAGCAGCGGTGCCGGGGAACAAGAGACCCAGTACTTC. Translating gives CASSGAGEQETQYF. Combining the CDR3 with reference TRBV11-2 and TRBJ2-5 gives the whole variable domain EAGVAQSPRYKIIEKRQSVAFWCNPISGHATLYWYQQILGQGPKLLIQFQNNGVVDDSQLPKDRFSAERLKGVDSTLKIQPAKLEDSAVYLCASSGAGEQETQYFGPGTRLLVL.

CDR3 amino acids: CASSEDPTSTDTQYF. The CDR3 nucleotides are TGTGCCAGCAGTGAAGATCCCACAAGCACAGATACGCAGTATTTT. The V call is TRBV6-1, the J call TRBJ2-3; D is uncertain. This CDR3 region has 15 residues. Germline CDR1 and CDR2: MNHNS and SASEGT. Trimming cost V 1 base and J 0 bases, with 8 bases left between them.

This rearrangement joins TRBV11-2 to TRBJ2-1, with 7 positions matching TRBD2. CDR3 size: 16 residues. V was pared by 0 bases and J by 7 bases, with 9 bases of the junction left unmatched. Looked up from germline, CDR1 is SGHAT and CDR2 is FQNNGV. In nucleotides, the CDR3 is TGTGCCAGCAGCTTAGAAACCCCGGGACTACGGAATGAGCAGTTCTTC. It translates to CASSLETPGLRNEQFF.

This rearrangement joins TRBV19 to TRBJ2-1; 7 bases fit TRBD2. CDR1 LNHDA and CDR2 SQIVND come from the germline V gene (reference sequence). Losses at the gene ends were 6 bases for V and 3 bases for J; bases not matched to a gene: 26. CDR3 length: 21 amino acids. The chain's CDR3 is CASRELAANPSSPYGYNEQFF. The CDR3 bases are TGTGCCAGTAGGGAGCTAGCGGCAAATCCCTCTTCCCCCTACGGCTACAATGAGCAGTTCTTC.

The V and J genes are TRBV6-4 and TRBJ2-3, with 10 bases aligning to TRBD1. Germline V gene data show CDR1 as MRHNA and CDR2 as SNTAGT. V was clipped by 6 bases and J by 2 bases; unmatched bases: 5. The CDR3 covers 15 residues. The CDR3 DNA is TGTGCCAGCAGCCCAGGGACAGGGGCCACAGATACGCAGTATTTT. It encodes CASSPGTGATDTQYF.

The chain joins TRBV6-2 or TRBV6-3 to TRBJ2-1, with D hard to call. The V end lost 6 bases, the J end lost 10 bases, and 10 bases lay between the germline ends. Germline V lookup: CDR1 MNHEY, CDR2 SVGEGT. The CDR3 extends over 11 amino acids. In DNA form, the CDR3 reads TGTGCCAGCAGCCCCTACCGGGAGCAGTTCTTC. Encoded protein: CASSPYREQFF.

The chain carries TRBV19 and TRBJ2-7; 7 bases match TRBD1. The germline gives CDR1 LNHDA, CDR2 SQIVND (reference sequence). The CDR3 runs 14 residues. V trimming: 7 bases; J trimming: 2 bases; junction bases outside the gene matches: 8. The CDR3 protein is CASTRTGLPYEQYV. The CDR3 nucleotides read TGTGCCAGTACCAGGACAGGCTTACCCTACGAGCAGTACGTC.

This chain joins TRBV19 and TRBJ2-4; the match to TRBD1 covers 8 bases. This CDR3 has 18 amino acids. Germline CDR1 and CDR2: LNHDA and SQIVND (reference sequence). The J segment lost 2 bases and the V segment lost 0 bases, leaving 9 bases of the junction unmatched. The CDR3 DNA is TGTGCCAGTAGTATAGACGCTGGACAGGGTGGGCCCAAAAACATTCAGTACTTC. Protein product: CASSIDAGQGGPKNIQYF.

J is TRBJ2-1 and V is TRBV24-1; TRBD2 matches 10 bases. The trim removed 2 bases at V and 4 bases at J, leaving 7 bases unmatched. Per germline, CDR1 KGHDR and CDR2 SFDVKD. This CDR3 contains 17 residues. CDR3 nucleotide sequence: TGTGCCACCAGTGATTCGTCGACTAGCGGGCTTTACAATGAGCAGTTCTTC. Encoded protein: CATSDSSTSGLYNEQFF.

In DNA form, the CDR3 reads TGTGCCAGCAGCTTAGAATATGGACAGGGCAGCGGCTACACCTTC. Translated: CASSLEYGQGSGYTF. The chain employs TRBV11-3 and TRBJ1-2; 8 bases line up with TRBD1. The CDR3 covers 15 residues. Germline-derived CDR1 and CDR2 are SGHNT and YENEEA. Losses at the gene ends were 0 bases for V and 8 bases for J; bases not matched to a gene: 8.

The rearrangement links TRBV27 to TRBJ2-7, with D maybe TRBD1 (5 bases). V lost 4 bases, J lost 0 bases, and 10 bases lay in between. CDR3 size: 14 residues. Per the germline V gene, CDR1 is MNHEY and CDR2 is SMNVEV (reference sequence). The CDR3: CASSSRGPSYEQYV. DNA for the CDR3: TGTGCCAGCAGTTCAAGGGGCCCCTCCTACGAGCAGTACGTC.

In nucleotides, the CDR3 is TGTGCCAGCAGTTCAGGGGGCGGCAATCAGCCCCAGCATTTT. It specifies CASSSGGGNQPQHF. The chain has TRBV5-6 and TRBJ1-5; 8 positions agree with TRBD1. Germline CDR1 and CDR2: SGHDT and YYEEEE. This CDR3 is 14 amino acids long. With V trimmed by 5 bases and J by 2 bases, 3 bases remained unmatched. The full variable domain, in which reference TRBV5-6 and TRBJ1-5 provide the parts outside the CDR3, is DAGVTQSPTHLIKTRGQQVTLRCSPKSGHDTVSWYQQALGQGPQFIFQYYEEEERQRGNFPDRFSGHQFPNYSSELNVNALLLGDSALYLCASSSGGGNQPQHFGDGTRLSIL.

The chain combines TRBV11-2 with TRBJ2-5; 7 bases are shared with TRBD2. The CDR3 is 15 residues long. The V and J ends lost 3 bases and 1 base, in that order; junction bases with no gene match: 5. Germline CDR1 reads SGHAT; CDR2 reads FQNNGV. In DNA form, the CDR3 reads TGTGCCAGCAGCTTGTGGGGGGGTGGCCAAGAGACCCAGTACTTC. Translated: CASSLWGGGQETQYF.